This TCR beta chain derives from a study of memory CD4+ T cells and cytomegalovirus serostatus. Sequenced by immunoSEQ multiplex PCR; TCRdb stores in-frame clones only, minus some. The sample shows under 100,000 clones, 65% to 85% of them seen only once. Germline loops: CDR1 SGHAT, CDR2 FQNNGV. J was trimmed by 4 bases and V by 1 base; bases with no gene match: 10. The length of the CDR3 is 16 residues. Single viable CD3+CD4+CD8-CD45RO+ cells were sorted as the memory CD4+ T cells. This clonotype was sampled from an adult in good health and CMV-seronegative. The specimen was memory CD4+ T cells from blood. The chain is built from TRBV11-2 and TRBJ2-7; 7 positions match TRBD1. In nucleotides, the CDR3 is TGTGCCAGCAGCTTAGGCCGGTCGGCCAGGGGGTACGAGCAGTACTTC. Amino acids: CASSLGRSARGYEQYF.